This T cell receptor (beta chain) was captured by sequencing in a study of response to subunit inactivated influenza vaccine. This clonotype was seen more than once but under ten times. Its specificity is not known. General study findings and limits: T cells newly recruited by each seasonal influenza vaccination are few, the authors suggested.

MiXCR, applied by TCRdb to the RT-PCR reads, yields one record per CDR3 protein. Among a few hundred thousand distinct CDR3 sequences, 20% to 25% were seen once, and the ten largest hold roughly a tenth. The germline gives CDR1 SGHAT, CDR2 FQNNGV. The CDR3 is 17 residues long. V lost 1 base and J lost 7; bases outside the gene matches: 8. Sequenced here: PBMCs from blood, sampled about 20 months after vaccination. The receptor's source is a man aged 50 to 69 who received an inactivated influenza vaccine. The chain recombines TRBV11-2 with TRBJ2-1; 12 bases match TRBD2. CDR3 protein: CASSLVVLAGGLNEQFF. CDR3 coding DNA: TGTGCCAGCAGCTTAGTGGTACTAGCGGGAGGATTAAATGAGCAGTTCTTC.